Shown below are 18 T cell receptor beta chains from a single sample sequenced in a study of T cell responses to AZD1222 COVID-19 vaccine listed by TCRdb under 2021. The time point label of this sample denotes: baseline before first vaccination. The library was prepared using the immunoSEQ multiplex PCR assay. TCRdb retrieved this table from immuneACCESS and kept in-frame rearrangements only. Not all clones are present; in checked studies, unresolved V genes account for under half, and no reason is known for the remainder. Present in this sample are about 170,000 clones, 90% to 95% of which were seen just once. The ten biggest clones cover 3.9% of the sample. The material was peripheral blood, obtained on day 0 of AZD1222 vaccination. The source is an adult in good health.

V and J are TRBV27 and TRBJ1-2, with D possibly TRBD1 on 5 matching bases. The CDR3 runs to 13 residues. Trimming took 5 bases from V and 4 from J, leaving 11 bases between them. Germline V gives CDR1 MNHEY, CDR2 SMNVEV (reference sequence). CDR3 sequence (DNA): TGTGCCAGCAGTGGGGGTTTAGGCTATGGCTACACCTTC. It yields the protein CASSGGLGYGYTF.

The chain has TRBV14 and TRBJ1-6, with a possible D match to TRBD1 (5 bases). The CDR3 has 13 residues. With 1 base removed from V and 10 bases from J, the gap between germline ends came to 8 bases. The V gene's germline CDR1 is SGHDN and CDR2 FVKESK. The CDR3 loop reads CASSQVRGSPLHF. Written as DNA, the CDR3 is TGTGCCAGCAGCCAAGTTAGGGGCTCACCCCTCCACTTT.

The chain links TRBV27 to TRBJ1-2; 7 bases match TRBD1. V lost 3 bases, J lost 7 bases, and 5 bases stayed unmatched. Germline assignment: CDR1 MNHEY and CDR2 SMNVEV (reference sequence). The CDR3 length is 13 residues. CDR3 DNA sequence: TGTGCCAGCAGTTTCCCAGGGGGGATTGGCTACACCTTC. It specifies CASSFPGGIGYTF.

This clone was observed once. The genes are TRBV19 and TRBJ2-2, with a tentative D call TRBD1 (6 bases). CDR1 is LNHDA and CDR2 is SQIVND in the germline V gene (reference sequence). The CDR3 spans 10 residues. The germline V and J ends were trimmed by 11 bases and 8 bases, with 9 bases remaining between them. CDR3 sequence: CASRGGELFF. CDR3 DNA sequence: TGTGCCTCCAGGGGAGGGGAGCTGTTTTTT.

The CDR3 spells CASRLSYEQYF. The CDR3 bases are TGTGCCAGCAGACTCTCCTACGAGCAGTACTTC. The V and J genes are TRBV2 and TRBJ2-7, with D unclear. V was pared by 6 bases and J by 0 bases, with 3 bases between. The CDR3 runs to 11 residues. The germline gives CDR1 SNHLY, CDR2 FYNNEI.

The rearrangement links TRBV5-4 to TRBJ2-5; 7 nucleotides line up with TRBD2. With 3 bases clipped from V and 4 bases from J, the junction kept 9 bases outside the gene matches. CDR3 length: 15 amino acids. Germline CDR1 is SGHNT and CDR2 is YYREEE (reference sequence). This chain's CDR3 is CASSSPRGEGETQYF. CDR3 nucleotides: TGTGCCAGCAGCTCCCCTCGGGGGGAGGGAGAGACCCAGTACTTC.

The rearrangement uses TRBV4-1 and TRBJ2-1, with 11 bases matching TRBD2. Germline values: CDR1 MGHRA, CDR2 YSYEKL. This CDR3 is 16 amino acids long. Unmatched junction bases numbered 7, after V lost 4 bases and J lost 5 bases. The CDR3 DNA reads TGCGCCAGCAGCCGCCTGCTAGCGGGGGGAAACAATGAGCAGTTCTTC. Its protein product is CASSRLLAGGNNEQFF.

The chain joins TRBV19 to TRBJ2-5; 8 nucleotides line up with TRBD1. The CDR3 totals 16 residues. The V segment lost 4 bases and the J segment 4 bases; nucleotides outside the gene matches: 11. Germline CDR1 is LNHDA and CDR2 is SQIVND (reference sequence). In DNA, the CDR3 is TGTGCCAGTAGTACGCTTCAGGGGGCCTCGCCAGAGACCCAGTACTTC. This codes for CASSTLQGASPETQYF.

This clone was counted once. The chain employs TRBV9 and TRBJ2-5; 7 positions agree with TRBD2. Germline lookup yields CDR1 SGDLS and CDR2 YYNGEE. After removal of 7 bases from V and 7 bases from J, the junction contained 10 bases not matched to a gene. The CDR3 extends over 13 amino acids. CDR3 residues: CASGPSGEGTQYF. As DNA, the CDR3 is TGTGCCAGCGGTCCGAGCGGGGAAGGGACCCAGTACTTC.

The chain carries TRBV5-4 and TRBJ2-4, with D unclear. CDR3 length equals 13 residues. V lost 0 bases to trimming and J lost 8 bases, with 9 bases between them. Germline CDR1 is SGHNT and CDR2 is YYREEE (reference sequence). The CDR3 sequence: CASSLVSGDIQYF. The CDR3 DNA reads TGTGCCAGCAGCTTGGTCTCTGGAGACATTCAGTACTTC.

The chain employs TRBV5-4 and TRBJ2-1, with 10 bases identical to TRBD2. Germline trimming cut 4 bases from V and 6 bases from J; bases unmatched to any gene: 13. This CDR3 is 17 amino acids long. In germline, CDR1 is SGHNT, CDR2 YYREEE (reference sequence). The CDR3 loop reads CASSRGQRGGPGNEQFF. The CDR3 DNA reads TGTGCCAGCAGCCGGGGGCAGCGGGGGGGCCCGGGCAATGAGCAGTTCTTC.

As regards this clone: The sample has other DNA sequences that encode this CDR3 too. V is TRBV7-8 and J is TRBJ1-1, with 7 positions matching TRBD1. There are 16 residues in the CDR3. V trimming: 1 base; J trimming: 5 bases; junction bases outside the gene matches: 10. Germline V gene data show CDR1 as SGHVS and CDR2 as FQNEAQ. CDR3 nucleotide sequence: TGTGCCAGCAGCTTAGATACCGACAGGGTGGGAACTGAAGCTTTCTTT. This sequence encodes CASSLDTDRVGTEAFF.

V gene TRBV29-1 combines with J gene TRBJ2-1; tentatively, D is TRBD1 or TRBD2 (5 bases each). V shed 3 bases and J shed 6 bases, with 18 bases lying between them. Germline V gives CDR1 SQVTM, CDR2 ANQGSEA. CDR3 length equals 15 residues. The CDR3 sequence: CSVDIPGGTGNEQFF. In DNA form, the CDR3 reads TGCAGCGTTGACATTCCTGGGGGTACTGGCAATGAGCAGTTCTTC.

The chain is built from TRBV5-1 and TRBJ2-7; 9 positions agree with TRBD1. V shed 2 bases, J shed 6 bases, and the junction held 3 bases outside the gene matches. There are 13 residues in the CDR3. The germline V gene has CDR1 SGHRS and CDR2 YFSETQ. The CDR3 protein is CASSFRQGGEQYF. CDR3 coding DNA: TGCGCCAGCAGCTTCCGACAGGGGGGCGAGCAGTACTTC.

The CDR3 loop reads CASRGGLIKETQYF. CDR3 bases: TGTGCCAGTCGGGGGGGCTTAATAAAAGAGACCCAGTACTTC. The chain is built from TRBV2 and TRBJ2-5; TRBD2 matches at 8 bases. V shed 9 bases and J 3 bases; nucleotides not matched to a gene: 9. The germline gives CDR1 SNHLY, CDR2 FYNNEI. CDR3 length: 14 amino acids.

The chain uses TRBV5-1 and TRBJ2-3, with D possibly being TRBD1 or TRBD2 (6 bases each). Deletions cut 0 bases from V and 0 bases from J, with 11 bases between. The CDR3 runs to 16 residues. Per germline, CDR1 SGHRS and CDR2 YFSETQ. CDR3 amino acids: CASSLEGGLSTDTQYF. Here the CDR3 DNA reads TGCGCCAGCAGCTTGGAGGGGGGCCTAAGCACAGATACGCAGTATTTT.

This clone was picked up a small number of times. This chain's CDR3 is CASSLEGQRRGYTF. CDR3 DNA sequence: TGTGCCAGCAGCTTAGAGGGACAGCGTAGAGGCTACACCTTC. The rearrangement joins TRBV7-9 to TRBJ1-2, with 7 nucleotides matching TRBD1. Trimming removed 1 base from V and 8 bases from J; junction bases left unmatched: 7. CDR1 is SEHNR and CDR2 is FQNEAQ in the germline V gene (reference sequence). The CDR3 has 14 amino acids.

The CDR3 DNA reads TGTGCCAGCAGCTTGGTGGGACGTTGGGGAGGCTACACCTTC. Translation gives CASSLVGRWGGYTF. The gene calls are TRBV5-6 and TRBJ1-2, with D perhaps matching TRBD1 (5 bases). This CDR3 comprises 14 residues. V lost 0 bases and J lost 8, with 14 bases in between. CDR1 is SGHDT and CDR2 is YYEEEE in the germline V gene.